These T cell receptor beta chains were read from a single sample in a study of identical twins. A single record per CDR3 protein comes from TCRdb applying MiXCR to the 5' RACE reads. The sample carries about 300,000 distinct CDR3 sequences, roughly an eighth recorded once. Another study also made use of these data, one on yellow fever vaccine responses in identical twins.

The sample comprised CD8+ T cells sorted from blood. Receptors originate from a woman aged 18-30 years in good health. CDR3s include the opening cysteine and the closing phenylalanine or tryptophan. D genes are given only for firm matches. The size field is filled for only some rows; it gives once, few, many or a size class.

TGCGCCAGCAGCCAAAAGACCTCGACTAGCGGAAACCAAGAGACCCAGTACTTC	CASSQKTSTSGNQETQYF	once	TRBD2	TRBV4-1	TRBJ2-5
TGTGCCAGCAGTATCCAGACGGGCGGCGTCGGGGCTTTCTTT	CASSIQTGGVGAFF	.	.	TRBV28	TRBJ1-1
TGTGCCAGCAGCGTGTTCCAAGCGAACACTGAAGCTTTCTTT	CASSVFQANTEAFF	few	.	TRBV9	TRBJ1-1
TGTGCCAGCAGCGCGGGACAGGGAATAGAGACCCAGTACTTC	CASSAGQGIETQYF	many	TRBD1	TRBV9	TRBJ2-5
TGCAGTGCTAGAGATTTGACAGCAAGCTCCTACGAGCAGTACTTC	CSARDLTASSYEQYF	.	.	TRBV20-1	TRBJ2-7
TGTGCCAGCAGCAAAACCTGGGAGGGCACTGAAGCTTTCTTT	CASSKTWEGTEAFF	many	.	TRBV6-1	TRBJ1-1
TGTGCCAGCAGTTCAATGGAGGGAGCTAACTATGGCTACACCTTC	CASSSMEGANYGYTF	few	.	TRBV12-3/TRBV12-4	TRBJ1-2
TGTGCCAGCAGCTTGAAATCAGGCTACGAGCAGTACTTC	CASSLKSGYEQYF	.	.	TRBV7-9	TRBJ2-7
TGTGCCAGCACCAACCGACTAGCGGGAGGGCCCCTCTCCTACGAGCAGTACTTC	CASTNRLAGGPLSYEQYF	.	TRBD2	TRBV12-3/TRBV12-4	TRBJ2-7
TGTGCCACCCGGGACGGACAGGGATTGCCAGATACGCAGTATTTT	CATRDGQGLPDTQYF	.	TRBD1	TRBV2	TRBJ2-3
TGCGCCAGCAGCTACGGGACAGGGCGTACCGGGGAGCTGTTTTTT	CASSYGTGRTGELFF	few	TRBD1	TRBV5-1	TRBJ2-2
TGTGCCAGCAGCGTAGGAGACGGGATGAAGGAAAAACTGTTTTTT	CASSVGDGMKEKLFF	many	.	TRBV9	TRBJ1-4
TGTGCCAGTACCCCTTCGGGGGACCAGCCCCAGCATTTT	CASTPSGDQPQHF	.	.	TRBV19	TRBJ1-5
TGCGCCAGCAGTGAGTCGGCCCTCACAGATACGCAGTATTTT	CASSESALTDTQYF	.	.	TRBV10-1	TRBJ2-3
TGTGCCAGCAGTTTATGGGAAGGGACACCGAACACCGGGGAGCTGTTTTTT	CASSLWEGTPNTGELFF	.	.	TRBV28	TRBJ2-2
TGTGCCAGCAGTTCGGGATTGACAGCATATCAGCCCCAGCATTTT	CASSSGLTAYQPQHF	many	.	TRBV28	TRBJ1-5
TGTGCCAGCAGTGTCCTTTACAATGAGCAGTTCTTC	CASSVLYNEQFF	.	.	TRBV6-2/TRBV6-3	TRBJ2-1